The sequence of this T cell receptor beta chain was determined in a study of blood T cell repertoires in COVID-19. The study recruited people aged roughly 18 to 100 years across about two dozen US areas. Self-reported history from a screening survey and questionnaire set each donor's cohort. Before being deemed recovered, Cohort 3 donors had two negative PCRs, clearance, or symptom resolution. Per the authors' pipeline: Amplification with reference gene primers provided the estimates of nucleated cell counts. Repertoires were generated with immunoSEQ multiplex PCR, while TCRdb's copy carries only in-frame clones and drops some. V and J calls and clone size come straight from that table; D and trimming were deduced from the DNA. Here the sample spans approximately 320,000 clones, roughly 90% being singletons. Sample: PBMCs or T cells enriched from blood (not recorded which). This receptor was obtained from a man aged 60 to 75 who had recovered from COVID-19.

CDR3 loop: CASSSTTGQGNTIYF. As DNA, the CDR3 is TGTGCCAGCAGCTCGACCACGGGACAGGGAAACACCATATATTTT. This sequence joins TRBV11-1 and TRBJ1-3, with 7 bases aligning to TRBD1. With 4 bases clipped from V and 4 bases from J, the junction kept 7 bases outside the gene matches. Germline loops: CDR1 SGHAT, CDR2 FQDESV (reference sequence). The CDR3 contains 15 residues.